Listed here is a single TCR beta chain. A clone one base away is much larger, so this may be a read error. The data were obtained in a study of molecular identifiers for immune sequencing clone quantification. The sorting of naive CD8 T cells used the CD8+CD4-CCR7+CD45RA+ phenotype. The CDR3 is made up of 17 amino acids. The germline CDR1 and CDR2 sequences are DFQATT and SNEGSKA (reference sequence). TCRdb ran MiXCR on the PCR reads and lists one entry per CDR3 protein. The sample lists some 40,000 distinct CDR3 sequences, under 20% seen once, with roughly 7.3% in the top ten. The sequencing input was naive CD8+ T cells from blood, with Jurkat cell RNA spiked in. The subset is: FACS-sorted CD8+CD4-CCR7+CD45RA+ naive T cells. This sequence joins TRBV20-1 and TRBJ2-3; TRBD1 matches 8 bases. The receptor comes from a human donor in good health. Some libraries in this study had Jurkat cell RNA spiked in. In nucleotides, the CDR3 is TGCAGTGCTAGAGATGGTTTGGACAGGGAAGTGGCAGATGCGCAGTATTTT. This gives the protein CSARDGLDREVADAQYF.